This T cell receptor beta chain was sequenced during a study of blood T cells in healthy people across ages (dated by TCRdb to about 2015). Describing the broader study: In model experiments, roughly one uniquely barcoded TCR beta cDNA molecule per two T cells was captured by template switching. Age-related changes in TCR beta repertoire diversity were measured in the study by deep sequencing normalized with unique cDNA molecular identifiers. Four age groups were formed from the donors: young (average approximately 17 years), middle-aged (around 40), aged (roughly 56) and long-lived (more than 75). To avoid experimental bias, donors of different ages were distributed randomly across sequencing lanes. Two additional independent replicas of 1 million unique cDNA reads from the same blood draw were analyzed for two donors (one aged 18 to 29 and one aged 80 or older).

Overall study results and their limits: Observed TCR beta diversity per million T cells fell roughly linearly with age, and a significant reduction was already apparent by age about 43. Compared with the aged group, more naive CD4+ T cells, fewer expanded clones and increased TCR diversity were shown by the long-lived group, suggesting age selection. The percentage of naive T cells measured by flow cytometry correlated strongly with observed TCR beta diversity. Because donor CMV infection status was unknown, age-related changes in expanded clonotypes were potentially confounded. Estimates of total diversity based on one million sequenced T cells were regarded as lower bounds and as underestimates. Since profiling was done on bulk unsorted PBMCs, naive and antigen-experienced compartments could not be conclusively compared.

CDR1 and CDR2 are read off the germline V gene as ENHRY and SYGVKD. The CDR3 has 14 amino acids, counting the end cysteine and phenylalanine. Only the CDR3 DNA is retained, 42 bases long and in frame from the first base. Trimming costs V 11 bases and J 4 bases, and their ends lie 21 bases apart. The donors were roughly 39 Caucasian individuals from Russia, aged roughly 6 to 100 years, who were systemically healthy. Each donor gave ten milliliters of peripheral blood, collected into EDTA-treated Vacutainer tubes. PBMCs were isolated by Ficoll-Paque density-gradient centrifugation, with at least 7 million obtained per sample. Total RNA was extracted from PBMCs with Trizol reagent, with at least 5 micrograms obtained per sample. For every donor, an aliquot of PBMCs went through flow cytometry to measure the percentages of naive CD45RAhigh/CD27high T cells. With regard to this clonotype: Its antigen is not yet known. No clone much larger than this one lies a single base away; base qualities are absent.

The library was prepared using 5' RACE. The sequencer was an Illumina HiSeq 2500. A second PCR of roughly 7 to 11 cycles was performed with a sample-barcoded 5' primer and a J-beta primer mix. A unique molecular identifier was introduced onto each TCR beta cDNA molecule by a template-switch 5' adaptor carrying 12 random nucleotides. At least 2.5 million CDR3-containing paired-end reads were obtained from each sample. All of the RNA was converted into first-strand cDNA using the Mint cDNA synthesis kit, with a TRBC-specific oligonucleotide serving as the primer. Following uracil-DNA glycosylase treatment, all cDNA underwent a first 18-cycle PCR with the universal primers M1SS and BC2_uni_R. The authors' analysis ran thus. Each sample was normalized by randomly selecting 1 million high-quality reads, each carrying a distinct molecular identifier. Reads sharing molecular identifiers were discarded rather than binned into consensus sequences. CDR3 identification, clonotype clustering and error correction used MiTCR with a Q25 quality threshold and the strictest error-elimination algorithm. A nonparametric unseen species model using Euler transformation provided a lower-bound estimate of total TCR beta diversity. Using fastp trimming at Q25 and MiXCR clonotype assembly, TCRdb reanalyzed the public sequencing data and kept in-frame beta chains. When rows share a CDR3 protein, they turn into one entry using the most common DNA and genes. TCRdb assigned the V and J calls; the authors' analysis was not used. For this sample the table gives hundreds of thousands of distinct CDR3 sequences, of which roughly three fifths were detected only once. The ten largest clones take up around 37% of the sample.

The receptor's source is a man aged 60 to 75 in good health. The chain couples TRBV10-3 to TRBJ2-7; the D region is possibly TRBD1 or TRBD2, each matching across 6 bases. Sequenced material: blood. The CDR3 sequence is CAAGQGGGGYEQYF. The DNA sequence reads TGTGCCGCGGGGCAAGGTGGAGGGGGTTACGAGCAGTACTTC.